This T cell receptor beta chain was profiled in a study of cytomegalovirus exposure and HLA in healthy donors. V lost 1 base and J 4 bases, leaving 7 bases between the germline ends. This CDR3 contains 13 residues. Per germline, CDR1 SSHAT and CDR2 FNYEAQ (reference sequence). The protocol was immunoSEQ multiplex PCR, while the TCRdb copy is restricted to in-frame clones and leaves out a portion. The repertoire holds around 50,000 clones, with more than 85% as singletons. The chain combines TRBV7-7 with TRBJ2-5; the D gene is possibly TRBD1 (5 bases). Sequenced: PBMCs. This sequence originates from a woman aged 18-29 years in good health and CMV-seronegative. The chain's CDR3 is CASSLGRAETQYF. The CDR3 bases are TGTGCCAGCAGCTTAGGCAGGGCAGAGACCCAGTACTTC. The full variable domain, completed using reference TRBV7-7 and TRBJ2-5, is GAGVSQSPRYKVTKRGQDVTLRCDPISSHATLYWYQQALGQGPEFLTYFNYEAQPDKSGLPSDRFSAERPEGSISTLTIQRTEQRDSAMYRCASSLGRAETQYFGPGTRLLVL.